These 5 T cell receptor beta chains share one sample of origin, sequenced in a study of Ad26.COV2.S vaccination and SARS-CoV-2 variants. Sequenced by immunoSEQ multiplex PCR; TCRdb stores in-frame clones only, minus some. Here the sample spans around 320,000 clones, 86% being singletons. Treatment here: over 15 received Ad26.COV2.S at low or high dose, single or two shots; a few received placebo; per-sample allocation not given. Following the first vaccine or placebo injection, samples were taken on day 63. The sample consisted of peripheral blood, taken in a trial of Ad26.COV2.S vaccine versus placebo. The receptors shown here come from a person aged 18-65 years who received the Ad26.COV2.S COVID-19 vaccine or a placebo.

The genes are TRBV18 and TRBJ2-7, with TRBD2 matching 7 bases. Germline loops: CDR1 KGHSH, CDR2 LQKENI. The CDR3 contains 15 residues. Trimming cost V 3 bases and J 1 base; bases outside gene matches: 6. This chain's CDR3 is CASSPGPSGSYEQYF. CDR3 DNA: TGTGCCAGCTCACCCGGCCCTAGCGGATCCTACGAGCAGTACTTC.

The chain recombines TRBV5-1 with TRBJ2-1; 7 bases agree with TRBD2. Germline V gene sequence: CDR1 SGHRS, CDR2 YFSETQ. The CDR3 covers 16 residues. Trimming cost V 2 bases and J 1 base; bases outside gene matches: 6. The CDR3 DNA follows: TGCGCCAGCAGCTTTACCGGGGGGTCTTCCTACAATGAGCAGTTCTTC. This encodes CASSFTGGSSYNEQFF.

The genes are TRBV5-4 and TRBJ2-2, with 8 bases matching TRBD2. The CDR3 spans 16 residues. J was trimmed by 7 bases and V by 3 bases; bases with no gene match: 11. The germline V gene has CDR1 SGHNT and CDR2 YYREEE (reference sequence). DNA of the CDR3: TGTGCCAGCAGCTCGGGAGGGGAAGGGGCCGGCGGGGAGCTGTTTTTT. Protein product: CASSSGGEGAGGELFF. Full variable domain (rest looked up from reference TRBV5-4 and TRBJ2-2): ETGVTQSPTHLIKTRGQQVTLRCSSQSGHNTVSWYQQALGQGPQFIFQYYREEENGRGNFPPRFSGLQFPNYSSELNVNALELDDSALYLCASSSGGEGAGGELFFGEGSRLTVL.

The chain is built from TRBV11-2 and TRBJ2-1; 8 bases map to TRBD2. The CDR3 is made up of 14 amino acids. Germline CDR1 is SGHAT and CDR2 is FQNNGV. The junction had 10 bases not matched to a gene; V was cut back by 2 bases and J by 13 bases. In DNA form, the CDR3 reads TGTGCCAGCAGCTTATTAGGGCGGGGGGTTAGTCAGTTCTTC. This gives the protein CASSLLGRGVSQFF. The entire variable domain, with the rest obtained from reference TRBV11-2 and TRBJ2-1, is as follows: EAGVAQSPRYKIIEKRQSVAFWCNPISGHATLYWYQQILGQGPKLLIQFQNNGVVDDSQLPKDRFSAERLKGVDSTLKIQPAKLEDSAVYLCASSLLGRGVSQFFGPGTRLTVL.

The chain combines TRBV28 with TRBJ1-5; no definite D call. Per the germline V gene, CDR1 is MDHEN and CDR2 is SYDVKM. Trimming left V 2 bases short and J 4 bases short, with 6 bases between. The CDR3 consists of 13 residues. The CDR3 spells CASSLDGNQPQHF. In DNA form, the CDR3 reads TGTGCCAGCAGTTTAGACGGTAATCAGCCCCAGCATTTT.